Below, 6 T cell receptor beta chains from the same sample are listed, as sequenced in a study of cytomegalovirus exposure and HLA in healthy donors. The PCR contained 60 Vbeta and 13 Jbeta primers. Profiled with immunoSEQ multiplex PCR; TCRdb holds only in-frame clones, not every one. The sample carries roughly 180,000 clones, around 79% recorded once. Sequencing used PBMCs. The receptors were sampled from a female donor in good health and CMV-seronegative.

This clone was counted between two and nine times. This chain connects TRBV5-1 to TRBJ2-1, with 11 bases matching TRBD2. This CDR3 comprises 18 residues. V shed 4 bases, J shed 7 bases, and the junction held 16 bases outside the gene matches. Germline loops: CDR1 SGHRS, CDR2 YFSETQ. DNA for the CDR3: TGCGCCAGCAGCCCGCCTCGACTAGCGGGAACCGGGGGGAATGAGCAGTTCTTC. Amino acids: CASSPPRLAGTGGNEQFF.

The rearrangement uses TRBV2 and TRBJ2-1, with TRBD2 matching 13 bases. The CDR3 sequence is 18 residues long. The trim removed 4 bases at V and 4 bases at J, leaving 10 bases unmatched. Germline V lookup: CDR1 SNHLY, CDR2 FYNNEI. The CDR3 spells CASSAGLAGPVRYNEQFF. In DNA, the CDR3 is TGTGCCAGCAGTGCGGGACTAGCGGGGCCCGTTCGATACAATGAGCAGTTCTTC.

This chain uses TRBV2 with TRBJ2-5, with TRBD2 matching 11 bases. CDR3 size: 15 residues. With V trimmed by 6 bases and J by 4 bases, 7 bases remained unmatched. Germline V lookup: CDR1 SNHLY, CDR2 FYNNEI. The CDR3 region is CASSEKGTSGETQYF. The DNA for the CDR3 is TGTGCCAGCAGCGAAAAAGGGACTAGCGGAGAGACCCAGTACTTC.

This clone is a singleton in its sample. This chain joins TRBV20-1 and TRBJ1-2; D not resolved. This CDR3 is built from 10 residues. The V gene's germline CDR1 is DFQATT and CDR2 SNEGSKA (reference sequence). The V and J ends lost 6 bases and 8 bases respectively, with 10 bases between them. The CDR3 nucleotides read TGCAGTGCCGAGAGGGAGGGCTACACCTTC. Its translation is CSAEREGYTF.

The V and J genes are TRBV30 and TRBJ2-5; D may be TRBD2 (6 bases). The CDR3 is 12 amino acids. Germline CDR1 and CDR2: GTSNPN and SVGIG (reference sequence). The V and J ends lost 2 bases and 5 bases respectively, with 9 bases between them. The CDR3 is CAWSLARETQYF. Written as DNA, the CDR3 is TGTGCCTGGAGTCTAGCGAGGGAGACCCAGTACTTC. The whole variable domain, filled in from reference TRBV30 and TRBJ2-5, reads SQTIHQWPATLVQPVGSPLSLECTVEGTSNPNLYWYRQAAGRGLQLLFYSVGIGQISSEVPQNLSASRPQDRQFILSSKKLLLSDSGFYLCAWSLARETQYFGPGTRLLVL.

The V call is TRBV2, the J call TRBJ1-4; D gene uncertain. Germline CDR1 SNHLY, CDR2 FYNNEI. The CDR3 runs 14 residues. The V end was cut by 8 bases, the J end by 7 bases, with 17 bases between. CDR3 residues: CASLPRGMGEKLFF. The CDR3 DNA reads as TGTGCCAGCCTACCCCGGGGTATGGGTGAAAAACTGTTTTTT.